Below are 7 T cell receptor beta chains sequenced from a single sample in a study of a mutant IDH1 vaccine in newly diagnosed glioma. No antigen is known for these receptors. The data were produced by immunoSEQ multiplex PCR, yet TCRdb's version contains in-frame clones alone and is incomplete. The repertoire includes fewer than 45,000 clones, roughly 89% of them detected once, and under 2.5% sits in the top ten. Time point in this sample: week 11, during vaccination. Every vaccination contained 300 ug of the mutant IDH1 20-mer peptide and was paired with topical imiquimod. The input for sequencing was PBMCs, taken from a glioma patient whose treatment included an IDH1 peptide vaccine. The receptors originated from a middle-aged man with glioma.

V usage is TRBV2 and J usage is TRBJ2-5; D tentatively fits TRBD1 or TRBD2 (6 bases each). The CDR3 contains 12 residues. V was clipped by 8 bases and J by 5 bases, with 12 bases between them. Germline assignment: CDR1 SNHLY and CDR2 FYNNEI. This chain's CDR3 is CASGGGTETQYF. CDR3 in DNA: TGTGCCAGCGGGGGCGGGACTGAGACCCAGTACTTC.

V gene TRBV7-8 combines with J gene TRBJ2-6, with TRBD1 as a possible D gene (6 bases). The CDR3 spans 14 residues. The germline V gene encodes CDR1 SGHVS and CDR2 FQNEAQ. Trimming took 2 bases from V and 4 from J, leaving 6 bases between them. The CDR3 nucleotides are TGTGCCAGCAGCTTAAGGGGGGGGGCCAACGTCCTGACTTTC. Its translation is CASSLRGGANVLTF.

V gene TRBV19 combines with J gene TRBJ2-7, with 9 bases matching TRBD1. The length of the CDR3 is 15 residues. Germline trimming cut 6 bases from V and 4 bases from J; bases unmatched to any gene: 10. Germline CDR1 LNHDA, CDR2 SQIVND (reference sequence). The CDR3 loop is CASRTSQGALYEQYF. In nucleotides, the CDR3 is TGTGCCAGTAGGACCTCACAGGGGGCTCTGTACGAGCAGTACTTC. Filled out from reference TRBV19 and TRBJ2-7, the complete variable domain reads DGGITQSPKYLFRKEGQNVTLSCEQNLNHDAMYWYRQDPGQGLRLIYYSQIVNDFQKGDIAEGYSVSREKKESFPLTVTSAQKNPTAFYLCASRTSQGALYEQYFGPGTRLTVT.

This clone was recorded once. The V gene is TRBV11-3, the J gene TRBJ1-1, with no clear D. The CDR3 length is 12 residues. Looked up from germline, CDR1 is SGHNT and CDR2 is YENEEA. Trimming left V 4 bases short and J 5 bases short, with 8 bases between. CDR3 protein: CASSSQGTEAFF. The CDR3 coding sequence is TGTGCCAGCAGCTCCCAAGGGACTGAAGCTTTCTTT.

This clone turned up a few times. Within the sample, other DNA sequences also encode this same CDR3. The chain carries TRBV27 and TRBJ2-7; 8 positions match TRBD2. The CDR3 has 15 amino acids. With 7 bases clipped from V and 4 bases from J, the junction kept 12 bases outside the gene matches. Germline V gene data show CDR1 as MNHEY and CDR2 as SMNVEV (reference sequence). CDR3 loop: CASTTSGPSSYEQYF. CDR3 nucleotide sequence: TGTGCCAGCACCACTAGCGGCCCCTCATCTTACGAGCAGTACTTC.

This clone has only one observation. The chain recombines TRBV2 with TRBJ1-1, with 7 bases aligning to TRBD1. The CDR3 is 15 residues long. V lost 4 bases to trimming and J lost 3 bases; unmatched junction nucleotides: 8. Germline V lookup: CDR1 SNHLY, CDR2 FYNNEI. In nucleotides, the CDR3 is TGTGCCAGCAGTGTGGAGGGGGCGCAGGACACTGAAGCTTTCTTT. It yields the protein CASSVEGAQDTEAFF.

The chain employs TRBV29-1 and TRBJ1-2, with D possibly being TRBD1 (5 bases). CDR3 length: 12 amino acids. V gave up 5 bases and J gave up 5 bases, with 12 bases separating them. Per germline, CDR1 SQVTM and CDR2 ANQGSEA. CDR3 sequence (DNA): TGCAGCGTTAGGACGGGGGTTTATGGCTACACCTTC. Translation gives CSVRTGVYGYTF.